The clone carrying this T cell receptor beta chain showed up just a few times. The antigen is not known. The data are from a study of human T cells and chemical hapten exposure. Looking at the study overall: Chiefly women, the patients showed alopecia areata, totalis or universalis. TCR yield per sample varied, mainly due to pooled library volumes.

Documented time point: patch test 1, 2 weeks after DPC sensitization. Treatment indicated: therapeutic diphenylcyclopropenone sensitization with weekly scalp DPC. Study-level findings and limits: TCRs at a frequency above 1 in 1000 stayed unchanged with DPC sensitization.

As originally analysed: Sample-level TCR yields exhibited a median of around 100,000, with a range of roughly 20,000 to 700,000. TCRdb re-analysed the RACE reads in MiXCR, keeping a single row per CDR3 protein. In this record, the V and J calls reflect TCRdb's handling and not the investigators' own analysis. This repertoire shows roughly 180,000 distinct CDR3 sequences, more than 14% found once; its top ten account for 1.5% to 2%. The germline gives CDR1 SGHTA, CDR2 FQGNSA. V was pared by 1 base and J by 4 bases, with 11 bases between. The CDR3 consists of 15 residues. The TCR comes from a woman in her 30s with alopecia areata. Some clones in this sample may be carry-over from other donors' samples. The rearrangement links TRBV7-2 to TRBJ1-5; D not resolved. The material sequenced was whole blood, taken in connection with sensitization to the hapten diphenylcyclopropenone (DPC). CDR3 amino acids: CASSLVSGANQPQHF. Written as DNA, the CDR3 is TGTGCCAGCAGCTTAGTATCAGGAGCTAATCAGCCCCAGCATTTT.